Below, one T cell receptor (beta chain) is given with its context. This sample stems from a study of blood T cell repertoires in COVID-19. The V and J ends lost 1 base and 7 bases respectively, with 13 bases between them. Germline loops: CDR1 LGHDT, CDR2 YNNKEL (reference sequence). CDR3 length: 15 amino acids. TCRdb keeps only in-frame clones here, not all; method: immunoSEQ multiplex PCR. Here the sample spans about 270,000 clones, about 89% being singletons. The sample consisted of peripheral blood. V and J are TRBV3-1 (or the pseudogene TRBV3-2) and TRBJ1-4, with D maybe TRBD1 (6 bases). The TCR comes from a man aged 40-49 years with active or convalescent COVID-19. The CDR3: CASSQAGHIGEKLFF. The CDR3 coding sequence is TGTGCCAGCAGCCAAGCGGGACATATCGGTGAAAAACTGTTTTTT.